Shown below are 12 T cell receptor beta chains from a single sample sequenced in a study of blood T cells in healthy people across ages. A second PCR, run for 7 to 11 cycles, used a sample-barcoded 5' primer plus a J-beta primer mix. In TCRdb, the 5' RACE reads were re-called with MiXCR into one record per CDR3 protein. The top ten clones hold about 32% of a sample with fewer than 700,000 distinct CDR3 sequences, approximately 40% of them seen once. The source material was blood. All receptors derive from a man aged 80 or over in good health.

The CDR3 nucleotides are TGTGCCAGCAGCCCCTGGGGACAGGGCTCCTACAATGAGCAGTTCTTC. This translates into CASSPWGQGSYNEQFF. This sequence joins TRBV3-1 and TRBJ2-1, with 9 bases identical to TRBD1. This CDR3 spans 16 amino acids. Germline V gene sequence: CDR1 LGHDT, CDR2 YNNKEL (reference sequence). V lost 4 bases, J lost 0 bases, and 4 bases stayed unmatched.

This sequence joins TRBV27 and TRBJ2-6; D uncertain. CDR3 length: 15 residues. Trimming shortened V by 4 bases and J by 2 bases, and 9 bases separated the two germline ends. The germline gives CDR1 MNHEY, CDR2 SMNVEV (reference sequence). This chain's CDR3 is CASSSVRPGANVLTF. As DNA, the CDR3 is TGTGCCAGCAGTTCCGTCCGCCCTGGGGCCAACGTCCTGACTTTC. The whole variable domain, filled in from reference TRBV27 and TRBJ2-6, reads EAQVTQNPRYLITVTGKKLTVTCSQNMNHEYMSWYRQDPGLGLRQIYYSMNVEVTDKGDVPEGYKVSRKEKRNFPLILESPSPNQTSLYFCASSSVRPGANVLTFGAGSRLTVL.

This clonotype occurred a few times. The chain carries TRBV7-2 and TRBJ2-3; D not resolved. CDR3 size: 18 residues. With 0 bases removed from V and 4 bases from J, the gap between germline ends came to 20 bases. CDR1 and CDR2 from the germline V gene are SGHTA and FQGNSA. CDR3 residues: CASSLARIAVLRADTQYF. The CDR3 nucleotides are TGTGCCAGCAGCTTAGCTCGAATAGCTGTACTCCGGGCAGATACGCAGTATTTT.

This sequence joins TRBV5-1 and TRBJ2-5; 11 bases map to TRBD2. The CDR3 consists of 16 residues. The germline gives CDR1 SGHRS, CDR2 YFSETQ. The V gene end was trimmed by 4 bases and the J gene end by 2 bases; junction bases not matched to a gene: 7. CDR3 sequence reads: CASSRGTSGSQETQYF. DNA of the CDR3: TGCGCCAGCAGCCGAGGGACTAGCGGCTCTCAAGAGACCCAGTACTTC.

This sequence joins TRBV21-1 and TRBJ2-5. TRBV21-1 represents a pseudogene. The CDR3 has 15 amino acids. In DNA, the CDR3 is TGTGCCAGCAGCAAAAATATTGGGACGCAAGAGACCCAGTACTTC. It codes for CASSKNIGTQETQYF.

The CDR3: CASSLYSSRGFSSYNSPLHF. The CDR3 coding sequence is TGTGCCAGCAGCTTATACTCGTCCAGGGGCTTCAGCTCCTATAATTCACCCCTCCACTTT. The rearrangement uses TRBV7-2 and TRBJ1-6; tentative D call: TRBD1 (6 bases). Germline lookup yields CDR1 SGHTA and CDR2 FQGNSA. V lost 2 bases and J lost 0, with 20 bases in between. The CDR3 has 20 residues.

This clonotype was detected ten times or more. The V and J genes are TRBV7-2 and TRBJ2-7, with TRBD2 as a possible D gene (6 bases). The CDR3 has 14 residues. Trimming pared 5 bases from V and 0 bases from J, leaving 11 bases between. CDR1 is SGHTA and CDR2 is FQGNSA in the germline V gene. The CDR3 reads CASSRMGGSYEQYF. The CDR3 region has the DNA TGTGCCAGCAGCAGGATGGGGGGCTCCTACGAGCAGTACTTC.

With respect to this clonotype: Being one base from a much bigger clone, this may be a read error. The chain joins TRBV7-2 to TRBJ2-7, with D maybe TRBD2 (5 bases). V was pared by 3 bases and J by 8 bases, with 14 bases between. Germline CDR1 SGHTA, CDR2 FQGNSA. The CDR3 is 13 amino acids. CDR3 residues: CASSFTRAAQQYF. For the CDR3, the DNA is TGTGCCAGCAGCTTCACGCGGGCCGCCCAGCAGTACTTC.

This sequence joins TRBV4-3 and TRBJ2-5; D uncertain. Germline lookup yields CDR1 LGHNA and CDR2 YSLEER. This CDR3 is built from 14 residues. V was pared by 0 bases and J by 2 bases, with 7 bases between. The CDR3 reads CASSQEGPQETQYF. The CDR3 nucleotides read TGCGCCAGCAGCCAAGAAGGCCCTCAAGAGACCCAGTACTTC.

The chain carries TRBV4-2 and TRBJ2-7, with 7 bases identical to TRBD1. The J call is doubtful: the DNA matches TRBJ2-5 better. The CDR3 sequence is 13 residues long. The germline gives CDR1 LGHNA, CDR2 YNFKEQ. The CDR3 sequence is CASRQGSQETQYF. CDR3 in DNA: TGTGCCAGCAGACAGGGGTCGCAGGAGACCCAGTACTTC.

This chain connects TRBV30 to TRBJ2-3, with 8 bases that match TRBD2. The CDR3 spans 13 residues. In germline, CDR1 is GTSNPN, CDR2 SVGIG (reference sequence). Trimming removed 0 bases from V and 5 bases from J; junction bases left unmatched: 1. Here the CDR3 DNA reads TGTGCCTGGAGTGTGCGGGGGGTAGATACGCAGTATTTT. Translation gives CAWSVRGVDTQYF.

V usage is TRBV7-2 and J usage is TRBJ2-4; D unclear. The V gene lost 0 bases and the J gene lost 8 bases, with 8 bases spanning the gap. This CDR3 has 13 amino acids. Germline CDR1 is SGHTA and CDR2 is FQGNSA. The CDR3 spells CASSLALSDIQYF. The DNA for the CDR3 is TGTGCCAGCAGCTTAGCCCTCTCGGACATTCAGTACTTC.